Presented here are 21 T cell receptor beta chains from one specimen sequenced in a study of blood T cell repertoires in COVID-19. Measured with immunoSEQ multiplex PCR; TCRdb has only the in-frame clones, and not every one. Seen here are roughly 200,000 clones, roughly 88% observed once, and the top ten hold about a tenth. The material sequenced was peripheral blood. These receptors were collected from a human donor with active or convalescent COVID-19. The donor label of this sample is uncertain.

CDR3 DNA sequence: TGTGCCAGCAGCTTACTCTGCGGGGAACCTAATCAGCCCCAGCATTTT. This translates into CASSLLCGEPNQPQHF. This chain connects TRBV11-3 to TRBJ1-5; D unresolved. Germline V gene sequence: CDR1 SGHNT, CDR2 YENEEA. V dropped 2 bases and J dropped 4 bases, with 15 bases sitting between them. This CDR3 is built from 16 residues.

CDR3 sequence reads: CASSFMTSSSTDTQYF. CDR3 nucleotides: TGTGCCAGCAGCTTCATGACATCCTCTAGCACAGATACGCAGTATTTT. The J gene is TRBJ2-3, the V gene TRBV2; D remains unclear. The CDR3 contains 16 residues. Per germline, CDR1 SNHLY and CDR2 FYNNEI. Trimming took off 6 bases at V and 0 bases at J, with 16 bases between the two ends.

This rearrangement joins TRBV4-1 to TRBJ2-3; 9 bases match TRBD2. V was pared by 6 bases and J by 4 bases, with 2 bases of the junction left unmatched. This CDR3 is 13 amino acids long. CDR1 is MGHRA, CDR2 YSYEKL, per germline. CDR3 coding DNA: TGCGCCAGCAGTTCTAGCGGGGCAGATACGCAGTATTTT. It is translated as CASSSSGADTQYF.

The CDR3 DNA follows: TGTGCCAGTAGGAGGGGGTTGAACACTGAAGCTTTCTTT. Amino acids: CASRRGLNTEAFF. This chain connects TRBV19 to TRBJ1-1; tentatively, D is TRBD1 (6 bases). CDR3 length: 13 amino acids. Trimming took off 6 bases at V and 0 bases at J, with 8 bases between the two ends. From germline, CDR1 is LNHDA and CDR2 SQIVND (reference sequence).

The V call is TRBV30, the J call TRBJ1-3; D might be TRBD1 (5 bases). The CDR3 is made up of 12 amino acids. V was pared by 1 base and J by 4 bases, with 5 bases between. The germline gives CDR1 GTSNPN, CDR2 SVGIG (reference sequence). DNA of the CDR3: TGTGCCTGGAGTGAGGGGGGAAACACCATATATTTT. The encoded protein is CAWSEGGNTIYF. The full variable domain, its missing parts supplied by reference TRBV30 and TRBJ1-3, is SQTIHQWPATLVQPVGSPLSLECTVEGTSNPNLYWYRQAAGRGLQLLFYSVGIGQISSEVPQNLSASRPQDRQFILSSKKLLLSDSGFYLCAWSEGGNTIYFGEGSWLTVV.

The chain is built from TRBV6-2 or TRBV6-3 and TRBJ1-2; TRBD1 agrees at 9 bases. Per germline, CDR1 MNHEY and CDR2 SVGEGT. V lost 6 bases and J lost 5; bases outside the gene matches: 19. This CDR3 spans 18 amino acids. The CDR3, as DNA: TGTGCCAGCAGCCAAAGGCCGGACAGGGGAGTTAAACTTTATGGCTACACCTTC. This translates into CASSQRPDRGVKLYGYTF.

V and J are TRBV19 and TRBJ1-2; 7 nucleotides match TRBD1. V shed 6 bases and J 2 bases; nucleotides not matched to a gene: 12. Looked up from germline, CDR1 is LNHDA and CDR2 is SQIVND (reference sequence). The CDR3 contains 16 residues. The CDR3 region has the DNA TGTGCCAGTAGCCGGGGCTTAGGGGGCCCCAACTATGGCTACACCTTC. As protein: CASSRGLGGPNYGYTF.

The V and J genes are TRBV7-9 and TRBJ2-1; D is unresolved. Germline CDR1 SEHNR, CDR2 FQNEAQ (reference sequence). The CDR3 spans 14 residues. V was shortened by 5 bases and J by 6 bases, with 14 bases between the two germline ends. The CDR3 DNA follows: TGTGCCAGCAGCGCAAAATACACCTCCAATGAGCAGTTCTTC. Residues: CASSAKYTSNEQFF. Drawing the rest from reference TRBV7-9 and TRBJ2-1, the complete variable domain is DTGVSQNPRHKITKRGQNVTFRCDPISEHNRLYWYRQTLGQGPEFLTYFQNEAQLEKSRLLSDRFSAERPKGSFSTLEIQRTEQGDSAMYLCASSAKYTSNEQFFGPGTRLTVL.

The V and J genes are TRBV5-1 and TRBJ2-1; no clear D. The CDR3 totals 13 residues. The germline CDR1 and CDR2 sequences are SGHRS and YFSETQ. The ends were cut back, 0 bases at V and 6 bases at J, with 7 bases in the middle. The CDR3, as DNA: TGCGCCAGCAGCTTGGGCCCACTCAATGAGCAGTTCTTC. Its protein is CASSLGPLNEQFF.

The chain is built from TRBV12-5 and TRBJ2-1, with D possibly matching TRBD1 (5 bases). The CDR3 is made up of 14 amino acids. Germline V gene data show CDR1 as LGHNT and CDR2 as FRNRAP. V lost 7 bases and J 0 bases, leaving 10 bases between the germline ends. The CDR3 sequence is CASALDSSYNEQFF. In DNA, the CDR3 is TGTGCTAGTGCCCTAGACAGCTCCTACAATGAGCAGTTCTTC.

V is TRBV6-2 or TRBV6-3 and J is TRBJ1-2; 9 bases are shared with TRBD1. The CDR3 has 14 residues. The germline V gene encodes CDR1 MNHEY and CDR2 SVGEGT. Trimming took 4 bases from V and 5 from J; bases not matched to a gene: 5. The CDR3 coding sequence is TGTGCCAGCAGTTCCGGACAGGGGAGGTATGGCTACACCTTC. Protein product: CASSSGQGRYGYTF.

The chain couples TRBV7-3 to TRBJ2-2; 7 bases map to TRBD2. CDR1 SGHTA and CDR2 FQGTGA come from the germline V gene. The CDR3 is 16 residues long. With 3 bases clipped from V and 4 bases from J, the junction kept 8 bases outside the gene matches. The CDR3 nucleotides are TGTGCCAGCAGCTTTTCGGGGGGAGGTTTCACCGGGGAGCTGTTTTTT. Its protein product is CASSFSGGGFTGELFF.

The genes are TRBV18 and TRBJ2-1, with D possibly being TRBD2 (6 bases). Germline V gene sequence: CDR1 KGHSH, CDR2 LQKENI. V lost 4 bases, J lost 2 bases, and 12 bases lay in between. The CDR3 consists of 15 residues. The DNA for the CDR3 is TGTGCCAGCTCACTGCGGGATATAGCCTACAATGAGCAGTTCTTC. Protein sequence: CASSLRDIAYNEQFF.

The genes are TRBV4-1 and TRBJ2-5, with TRBD2 matching over 12 bases. The CDR3 covers 14 residues. V shed 4 bases and J 5 bases; nucleotides not matched to a gene: 2. Germline V lookup: CDR1 MGHRA, CDR2 YSYEKL. This chain's CDR3 is CASSRLAGVETQYF. CDR3 DNA: TGCGCCAGCAGCCGACTAGCGGGAGTCGAGACCCAGTACTTC.

This chain joins TRBV28 and TRBJ2-3; the D is unclear. V was trimmed by 7 bases and J by 6 bases, leaving 23 bases between them. Germline V gene data show CDR1 as MDHEN and CDR2 as SYDVKM. The CDR3 sequence is 16 residues long. CDR3 sequence reads: CASKFRVVGAPDTQYF. Here the CDR3 DNA reads TGTGCCAGCAAATTTCGGGTCGTTGGCGCCCCGGATACGCAGTATTTT.

The rearrangement links TRBV29-1 to TRBJ1-1; D perhaps matches TRBD1 (6 bases). V was trimmed by 3 bases and J by 4 bases, leaving 12 bases between them. The CDR3 loop spans 13 amino acids. CDR1 SQVTM and CDR2 ANQGSEA come from the germline V gene. The DNA for the CDR3 is TGCAGCGTTGAGTACAGGGCCGGCACTGAAGCTTTCTTT. Its translation is CSVEYRAGTEAFF. The full variable domain, in which reference TRBV29-1 and TRBJ1-1 provide the parts outside the CDR3, is SAVISQKPSRDICQRGTSLTIQCQVDSQVTMMFWYRQQPGQSLTLIATANQGSEATYESGFVIDKFPISRPNLTFSTLTVSNMSPEDSSIYLCSVEYRAGTEAFFGQGTRLTVV.

The chain links TRBV6-6 to TRBJ1-1; D gene uncertain. The CDR3 has 12 amino acids. CDR1 MNHNY and CDR2 SVGAGI come from the germline V gene (reference sequence). V shed 4 bases and J shed 1 base, with 4 bases lying between them. The DNA of the CDR3 is TGTGCCAGCAGTTTCAGGAACACTGAAGCTTTCTTT. It codes for CASSFRNTEAFF.

The genes are TRBV28 and TRBJ2-7, with D perhaps matching TRBD1 (6 bases). This CDR3 comprises 14 residues. The V gene's germline CDR1 is MDHEN and CDR2 SYDVKM. Trimming stripped 6 bases from V and 6 bases from J, with 18 bases between. The CDR3 here is CASRSTGSGSEQYF. The CDR3 bases are TGTGCCAGCAGGTCAACAGGGTCGGGAAGCGAGCAGTACTTC.

This clone was counted between two and nine times. The chain has TRBV9 and TRBJ2-1; D not certain. V lost 1 base and J lost 0, with 11 bases in between. The CDR3 contains 16 residues. Germline CDR1 and CDR2: SGDLS and YYNGEE. Written as DNA, the CDR3 is TGTGCCAGCAGCGTACTAAGACAAAGCTCCTACAATGAGCAGTTCTTC. Its protein is CASSVLRQSSYNEQFF.

The chain carries TRBV6-6 and TRBJ2-3; 7 nucleotides line up with TRBD1. CDR3 length equals 14 residues. V dropped 7 bases and J dropped 2; count of bases not matched to a gene: 6. From germline, CDR1 is MNHNY and CDR2 SVGAGI (reference sequence). CDR3: CASTKDRYTDTQYF. The CDR3 DNA reads TGTGCCAGCACCAAGGACAGGTACACAGATACGCAGTATTTT.

This chain links TRBV9 with TRBJ2-3; D is unclear. V was clipped by 0 bases and J by 4 bases, with 9 bases between them. Germline V lookup: CDR1 SGDLS, CDR2 YYNGEE. This CDR3 region has 14 residues. The CDR3 region has the DNA TGTGCCAGCAGCGTAGACATACCCCCAGATACGCAGTATTTT. It specifies CASSVDIPPDTQYF.